This T cell receptor beta chain was found in a study of control samples from healthy donors and cancer patients (dated by TCRdb to 2018 to 2020). Libraries were prepared through the immunoSEQ multiplex PCR assay. Here the immuneACCESS table is served through TCRdb, limited to in-frame sequences with V and J called. Missing clones are a known gap in these copies; in checked studies unresolved V genes cover under half, and the rest lacks a known reason. This sample comprises roughly 76,000 clones, 90% to 95% of them detected only once. The leading ten clones occupy over 1% of the sample. Remarks on this clone: Its antigen remains unidentified. Nothing much larger sits one base from this clone, and base qualities are not available.

Trimming costs V 3 bases and J 8 bases, and their ends lie 16 bases apart. The CDR3 holds 14 amino acids from the cysteine to the phenylalanine. Just CDR3 DNA is preserved here, 42 bases in frame from base 1. The germline V gene (reference sequence) yields LNHNV for CDR1 and YYDKDF for CDR2. Sequencing was performed on PBMCs. The V and J genes are TRBV15 and TRBJ1-2, with the D gene uncertain. The TCR originated in a woman aged 35 to 49 with lung cancer. CDR3 sequence: CATSRTLTNGGYTF. The nucleotides are TGTGCCACCAGCAGGACACTCACCAATGGGGGCTACACCTTC.